The 10 T cell receptor beta chains listed next were all sequenced from one sample in a study of T cells in tuberculosis listed by TCRdb under 2018. The method behind the library was the immunoSEQ multiplex PCR assay. TCRdb took over this immuneACCESS table, retaining in-frame rearrangements with V and J assigned. Such tables are incomplete; in checked studies, under half of the missing clones stem from an unresolved V gene, and the remainder is unexplained. In all, the sample holds 30,000 to 45,000 clones, and over 85% of those were seen once. The biggest ten clones account for roughly 7% of the sample. What was sequenced was PBMCs. All receptors derive from a donor aged 10 to 29 with latent tuberculosis or without tuberculosis infection.

The chain couples TRBV27 to TRBJ2-3, with 8 bases fitting TRBD1. Germline V CDR1 and CDR2: MNHEY, SMNVEV (reference sequence). This CDR3 has 12 residues. The CDR3, as DNA: TGTGCAAGGGACAGGCCCACAGATACGCAGTATTTT. Its protein is CARDRPTDTQYF.

The J gene is TRBJ1-1, the V gene TRBV5-6; possibly TRBD1 for D (6 bases). The CDR3 length is 16 residues. V shed 0 bases and J shed 0 bases, with 12 bases lying between them. Germline CDR1 SGHDT, CDR2 YYEEEE. The CDR3: CASSLGWGRMNTEAFF. CDR3 coding DNA: TGTGCCAGCAGCTTGGGTTGGGGGCGTATGAACACTGAAGCTTTCTTT.

This clone was seen once. This rearrangement joins TRBV5-1 to TRBJ2-3; a weak D match, TRBD1 (6 bases). Trimming cost V 4 bases and J 2 bases, with 14 bases left between them. The CDR3 totals 15 residues. CDR1 is SGHRS and CDR2 is YFSETQ in the germline V gene. The CDR3 region has the DNA TGCGCCAGCAGCAGGTCAGGGGCTAACACAGATACGCAGTATTTT. This codes for CASSRSGANTDTQYF.

The V and J genes are TRBV4-1 and TRBJ2-2, with D maybe TRBD2 (5 bases). CDR1 is MGHRA and CDR2 is YSYEKL in the germline V gene. The CDR3 extends over 14 amino acids. V lost 3 bases to trimming and J lost 6 bases, with 11 bases between them. The CDR3 spells CASSQPGFPGELFF. As DNA, the CDR3 is TGCGCCAGCAGCCAGCCGGGGTTTCCCGGGGAGCTGTTTTTT.

The chain has TRBV19 and TRBJ1-3, with a possible D match to TRBD1 (6 bases). This CDR3 has 15 residues. Trimming cost V 0 bases and J 6 bases, with 12 bases left between them. Germline CDR1 and CDR2: LNHDA and SQIVND (reference sequence). This CDR3 reads CASSIEFGQLNTIYF. The CDR3 DNA reads TGTGCCAGTAGTATAGAGTTCGGACAGTTAAACACCATATATTTT.

This CDR3 is CAWSGPGGGQPQHF. CDR3 nucleotides: TGTGCCTGGAGCGGACCAGGGGGCGGTCAGCCCCAGCATTTT. This rearrangement joins TRBV30 to TRBJ1-5, with 8 bases matching TRBD1. Germline V CDR1 and CDR2: GTSNPN, SVGIG (reference sequence). J lost 6 bases, V lost 3 bases, and 7 bases had no gene match. The CDR3 extends over 14 amino acids.

This clone was found once. The genes are TRBV9 and TRBJ2-3; 13 bases fit TRBD2. The CDR3 has 17 residues. Trimming removed 4 bases from V and 3 bases from J; junction bases left unmatched: 8. Per the germline V gene, CDR1 is SGDLS and CDR2 is YYNGEE. CDR3 coding DNA: TGTGCCAGCAGCCCGCAACCGGGACTAGCGGGGACAGATACGCAGTATTTT. Residues: CASSPQPGLAGTDTQYF.

The V call is TRBV7-3, the J call TRBJ2-2; 8 bases align to TRBD2. CDR1 and CDR2 from the germline V gene are SGHTA and FQGTGA. This CDR3 is built from 15 residues. V trimming: 5 bases; J trimming: 4 bases; junction bases outside the gene matches: 6. For the CDR3, the DNA is TGTGCCAGCAGCCCCCCAAGCGGGGGCACCGGGGAGCTGTTTTTT. It encodes CASSPPSGGTGELFF.

The genes are TRBV27 and TRBJ2-2, with D maybe TRBD2 (5 bases). Deletions cut 2 bases from V and 6 bases from J, with 10 bases between. Germline assignment: CDR1 MNHEY and CDR2 SMNVEV (reference sequence). The CDR3 is 14 amino acids. As DNA, the CDR3 is TGTGCCAGCAGTTTAAATGGAGGTCCCGGGGAGCTGTTTTTT. Translation gives CASSLNGGPGELFF.

The chain joins TRBV9 to TRBJ2-1; 16 nucleotides agree with TRBD2. CDR3 length: 19 residues. The V and J ends lost 0 bases and 3 bases, in that order; junction bases with no gene match: 6. Germline V gives CDR1 SGDLS, CDR2 YYNGEE. CDR3 sequence reads: CASSVVGTSGGAYYNEQFF. The CDR3 nucleotides are TGTGCCAGCAGCGTAGTTGGGACTAGCGGGGGGGCCTACTACAATGAGCAGTTCTTC.